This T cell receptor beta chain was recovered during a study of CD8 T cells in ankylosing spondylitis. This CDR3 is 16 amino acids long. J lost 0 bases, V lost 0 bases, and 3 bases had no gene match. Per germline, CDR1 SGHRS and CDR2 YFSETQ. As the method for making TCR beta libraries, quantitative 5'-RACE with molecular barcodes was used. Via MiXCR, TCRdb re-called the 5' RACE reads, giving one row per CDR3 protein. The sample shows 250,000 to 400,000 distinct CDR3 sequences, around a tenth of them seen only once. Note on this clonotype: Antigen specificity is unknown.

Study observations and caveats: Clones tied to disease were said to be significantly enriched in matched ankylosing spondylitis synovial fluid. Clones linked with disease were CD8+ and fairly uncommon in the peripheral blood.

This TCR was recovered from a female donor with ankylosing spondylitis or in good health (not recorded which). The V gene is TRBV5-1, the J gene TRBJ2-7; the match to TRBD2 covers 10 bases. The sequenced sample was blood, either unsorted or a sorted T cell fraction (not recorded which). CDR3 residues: CASSLASGSVSYEQYF. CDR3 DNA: TGCGCCAGCAGCTTGGCTAGCGGGAGTGTCTCCTACGAGCAGTACTTC.